The next 6 T cell receptor beta chains were all read from a single sample in a study of early T cells in non-severe SARS-CoV-2 infection. From the 5' RACE reads, TCRdb called clonotypes with MiXCR, one entry per CDR3 protein. The sample shows 25,000 to 30,000 distinct CDR3 sequences, about 5% of them seen only once. The specimen sequenced was whole blood. These receptors came from an adult who was a healthcare worker with PCR-confirmed SARS-CoV-2 infection or an uninfected control (not recorded which).

Many counts were recorded for this clonotype. The rearrangement uses TRBV6-6 and TRBJ1-1; tentatively, D is TRBD1 (6 bases). V was pared by 6 bases and J by 7 bases, with 12 bases between. CDR1 and CDR2 (germline): MNHNY, SVGAGI (reference sequence). The CDR3 is 12 residues long. The CDR3, as DNA: TGTGCCAGCAGCCAGGGGATAGATGAAGCTTTCTTT. Its protein product is CASSQGIDEAFF.

In its sample, this clonotype was seen a few times. This chain joins TRBV6-8 and TRBJ2-5; 11 nucleotides align to TRBD2. CDR3 size: 14 residues. CDR1 is MNHGY, CDR2 SAAAGT, per germline. Losses at the gene ends were 9 bases for V and 2 bases for J; bases not matched to a gene: 5. The CDR3 nucleotides are TGTGCCAGGAAGACTAGCGGGGAACAAGAGACCCAGTACTTC. Its translation: CARKTSGEQETQYF.

This chain connects TRBV3-1 to TRBJ2-1; 9 positions match TRBD2. CDR1 and CDR2 from the germline V gene are LGHDT and YNNKEL (reference sequence). CDR3 length: 15 amino acids. Trimming at V came to 3 bases and at J to 5 bases, leaving 5 bases not matched to a gene. For the CDR3, the DNA is TGTGCCAGCAGCCAGAGGACTAGCGTAAACAATGAGCAGTTCTTC. It specifies CASSQRTSVNNEQFF.

This clonotype was seen ten or more times. V and J are TRBV2 and TRBJ2-5; a possible D gene is TRBD2 (6 bases). Germline CDR1 and CDR2: SNHLY and FYNNEI. The ends were cut back, 1 base at V and 2 bases at J, with 11 bases in the middle. The CDR3 spans 15 residues. In nucleotides, the CDR3 is TGTGCCAGCAGTGAAGAGGCGGGATGGCAAGAGACCCAGTACTTC. It yields the protein CASSEEAGWQETQYF.

This clonotype was counted only a few times. V is TRBV7-2 and J is TRBJ2-3; 7 positions match TRBD1. Germline trimming cut 10 bases from V and 0 bases from J; bases unmatched to any gene: 7. Germline CDR1 reads SGHTA; CDR2 reads FQGNSA. The CDR3 runs 14 residues. CDR3 nucleotide sequence: TGTGCCACCCAAGACAGGGAAAGCACAGATACGCAGTATTTT. This gives the protein CATQDRESTDTQYF.

This chain links TRBV29-1 with TRBJ2-5; no definite D call. This CDR3 is 12 amino acids long. Germline V gene sequence: CDR1 SQVTM, CDR2 ANQGSEA. Trimming removed 4 bases from V and 4 bases from J, with 10 bases in between. CDR3 protein: CSVGNPRETQYF. The CDR3 nucleotides read TGCAGCGTTGGGAATCCCAGAGAGACCCAGTACTTC.